These T cell receptor beta chains were read from a single sample in a study of T cell responses to AZD1222 COVID-19 vaccine. Generated by immunoSEQ multiplex PCR, the TCRdb table keeps only in-frame clones and is missing some. This table has under 100,000 clones, about 88% appearing once. Sequences were derived from peripheral blood, sampled on day 0 of AZD1222 vaccination. These TCRs come from an adult in good health. CDR3s include the opening cysteine and the closing phenylalanine or tryptophan. The D gene is left open where the match is weak. Rows may omit the clone size; those that give it use once, few, many or a size class.

v_gene	d_gene	j_gene	abundance	CDR3aa	CDR3nt
TRBV30	-	TRBJ1-4	-	CAWSAGGGGEKLFF	TGTGCCTGGAGTGCGGGAGGTGGGGGTGAAAAACTGTTTTTT
TRBV10-2	-	TRBJ2-7	-	CASSVSYEQYF	TGCGCCAGCAGTGTCTCCTACGAGCAGTACTTC
TRBV4-1	-	TRBJ2-1	medium-sized	CASSLSREVYNEQFF	TGCGCCAGCAGCTTAAGCAGGGAGGTTTACAATGAGCAGTTCTTC
TRBV10-3	-	TRBJ1-2	many	CAISESVGDYGYTF	TGTGCCATCAGTGAGTCGGTAGGGGACTATGGCTACACCTTC
TRBV7-8	TRBD2	TRBJ2-1	-	CASSYDSGGHNEQFF	TGTGCCAGCAGCTACGATAGCGGGGGGCACAATGAGCAGTTCTTC
TRBV5-6	-	TRBJ2-1	-	CASSRVAYNEQFF	TGTGCCAGCAGCCGGGTGGCCTACAATGAGCAGTTCTTC
TRBV27	-	TRBJ1-2	once	CASSHSVDRRAYGYTF	TGTGCCAGCAGTCATTCCGTTGACAGGAGAGCCTATGGCTACACCTTC
TRBV5-1	-	TRBJ1-2	-	CASSLDRDYGYTF	TGCGCCAGCAGCTTGGACAGGGACTATGGCTACACCTTC
TRBV25-1	-	TRBJ2-7	-	CASSDGGRYEQYF	TGTGCCAGCAGTGACGGGGGCCGCTACGAGCAGTACTTC
TRBV9	-	TRBJ2-7	once	CASSVTSGTASYEQYF	TGTGCCAGCAGCGTTACCTCCGGGACGGCTTCTTACGAGCAGTACTTC
TRBV5-1	TRBD1	TRBJ2-7	-	CASSLERQGALVSTYEQYF	TGCGCCAGCAGCTTAGAGAGACAGGGGGCTCTCGTCAGCACGTACGAGCAGTACTTC
TRBV19	-	TRBJ1-1	-	CASSISGGLNTEAFF	TGTGCCAGTAGTATAAGTGGGGGCCTTAACACTGAAGCTTTCTTT
TRBV18	-	TRBJ2-2	-	CASSLVGGGLATGELFF	TGTGCCAGCTCACTTGTCGGAGGGGGCTTGGCCACCGGGGAGCTGTTTTTT
TRBV7-8	-	TRBJ1-5	-	CASSYTRNQPQHF	TGTGCCAGCAGTTATACCCGAAATCAGCCCCAGCATTTT
TRBV9	TRBD2	TRBJ2-3	-	CASSVSSGGATDTQYF	TGTGCCAGCAGCGTATCTAGCGGGGGGGCAACAGATACGCAGTATTTT
TRBV19	-	TRBJ1-6	few	CATIRSGNSPLHF	TGTGCCACAATCAGAAGCGGGAATTCACCCCTCCACTTT
TRBV4-1	-	TRBJ1-4	-	CASSQTAAKLFF	TGCGCCAGCAGCCAGACAGCGGCCAAACTGTTTTTT
TRBV18	TRBD1	TRBJ2-7	-	CASSLSGTGYHEQYF	TGTGCCAGCTCGCTCTCCGGGACAGGGTACCACGAGCAGTACTTC
TRBV10-3	TRBD1	TRBJ2-1	-	CAISDQGDEQFF	TGTGCCATCAGTGATCAGGGGGATGAGCAGTTCTTC
TRBV30	TRBD1	TRBJ1-3	-	CAHGTGVGNTIYF	TGTGCCCACGGGACAGGGGTTGGAAACACCATATATTTT
TRBV7-8	TRBD2	TRBJ2-1	-	CASSLGWRGGYNEQFF	TGTGCCAGCAGCTTAGGGTGGCGGGGGGGCTACAATGAGCAGTTCTTC
TRBV5-1	-	TRBJ2-4	-	CASSPTNLGQSQNIQYF	TGCGCCAGCAGCCCCACTAACCTCGGACAGTCTCAAAACATTCAGTACTTC
TRBV19	TRBD1	TRBJ1-2	few	CASSSTGSDYGYTF	TGTGCCAGTAGTTCGACAGGGTCGGACTATGGCTACACCTTC
TRBV28	-	TRBJ1-2	-	CASSLQGINYGYTF	TGTGCCAGCAGTTTGCAGGGGATTAACTATGGCTACACCTTC
TRBV19	TRBD2	TRBJ2-2	-	CASSIFSGGTGELFF	TGTGCCAGTAGTATTTTTAGCGGGGGGACCGGGGAGCTGTTTTTT
TRBV12-3/TRBV12-4	-	TRBJ1-1	-	CASRGKRNTEAFF	TGTGCCAGCAGAGGGAAAAGGAACACTGAAGCTTTCTTT
TRBV10-3	-	TRBJ1-2	once	CAISDGTSYGYTF	TGTGCCATCAGTGACGGCACTTCCTATGGCTACACCTTC
TRBV9	-	TRBJ1-1	-	CASSVVGENTEAFF	TGTGCCAGCAGCGTAGTGGGGGAAAACACTGAAGCTTTCTTT
TRBV6-4	TRBD2	TRBJ2-3	-	CASSERGAPDTQYF	TGTGCCAGCAGTGAGCGGGGGGCCCCAGATACGCAGTATTTT
TRBV7-9	TRBD2	TRBJ2-3	-	CASSFGLAAGDTQYF	TGTGCCAGCAGCTTCGGACTAGCTGCGGGAGATACGCAGTATTTT
TRBV27	-	TRBJ2-7	-	CASSLSSLGDYEQYF	TGTGCCAGCAGTTTATCTTCTTTAGGGGACTACGAGCAGTACTTC
TRBV30	-	TRBJ2-1	once	CAWSNLGSYNEQFF	TGTGCCTGGAGTAATCTGGGCTCCTACAATGAGCAGTTCTTC
TRBV5-1	-	TRBJ1-2	-	CASSLDVYGYTF	TGCGCCAGCAGCTTGGACGTCTATGGCTACACCTTC
TRBV6-5	-	TRBJ1-1	-	CASRRLENTEAFF	TGTGCCAGCAGAAGACTAGAAAACACTGAAGCTTTCTTT
TRBV19	-	TRBJ2-7	-	CASSIGILYEQYF	TGTGCCAGTAGTATAGGTATACTATACGAGCAGTACTTC
TRBV7-9	-	TRBJ2-1	-	CASSPTDYNEQFF	TGTGCCAGCAGCCCGACAGATTACAATGAGCAGTTCTTC
TRBV6-2/TRBV6-3	TRBD1	TRBJ1-2	few	CASSSTGGSGYTF	TGTGCCAGCAGTTCAACAGGGGGAAGTGGCTACACCTTC
TRBV18	TRBD1	TRBJ1-3	-	CASFQGARGNTIYF	TGTGCCAGCTTCCAGGGGGCACGAGGAAACACCATATATTTT
TRBV19	TRBD1	TRBJ2-5	-	CASGWGQGETQYF	TGTGCCAGTGGATGGGGACAGGGGGAGACCCAGTACTTC
TRBV3-1/TRBV3-2	TRBD1	TRBJ1-1	-	CASRYDRGTEAFF	TGTGCCAGCAGGTATGACAGGGGAACTGAAGCTTTCTTT